This T cell receptor (beta chain) was recovered during a study of blood T cells in healthy people across ages. V gave up 4 bases and J gave up 0 bases; unmatched junction bases: 9. Germline CDR1 SGHDT, CDR2 YYEEEE. This CDR3 spans 17 amino acids. In this sample, this clonotype turned up many times. Its target is not known. Broader study findings: Those diversity estimates obtained from one million T cells were thought to be underestimates. Unknown donor CMV status possibly confounded expanded clonotype changes.

Primers used in a second PCR of roughly 7 to 12 cycles were a sample-barcoded 5' primer and a J-beta primer mix. TCRdb itself ran the 5' RACE reads through MiXCR, one entry per CDR3 protein. The sample comprises under 700,000 distinct CDR3 sequences, more than 20% of which are singletons, and roughly 9.4% rests with the top ten. This sample also belongs to another study, concerning T cells of mothers and their children. From that report: T cell clones that were persistent and microchimeric went undetected.

The chain combines TRBV5-6 with TRBJ1-4; 7 positions match TRBD1. This receptor was identified in a boy between 5 and 17 years old in good health. The sample comprised blood. The chain's CDR3 is CASSVGTENATNEKLFF. The CDR3 DNA reads TGTGCCAGCAGCGTCGGGACAGAGAATGCAACTAATGAAAAACTGTTTTTT.